The rows below give T cell receptor beta chains drawn from one sample of a study of shared clonotypes between healthy human individuals. Clones were sequenced by immunoSEQ multiplex PCR, and TCRdb holds only the in-frame ones, with some missing. The sample consists of some 2,000,000 clones, approximately 94% of them appearing once. Sequenced: naive CD4+ T cells sorted from blood. The receptors derive from a young man in good health. CDR3s include the opening cysteine and the closing phenylalanine or tryptophan.

TRBJ2-2,TRBV29-1,CSVRQGANTGELFF
TRBJ1-3,TRBV4-1,CASSQDWGASGNTIYF
TRBJ1-1,TRBV5-1,CASSPVINTEAFF
TRBJ1-1,TRBV5-4,CASSYGQGAGNTEAFF
TRBJ1-2,TRBV28,CASISSAGPNYGYTF
TRBJ1-5,TRBV6-1,CAITPGTGGRQPQHF
TRBJ1-4,TRBV28,CASSSVGTGEEKLFF
TRBJ2-7,TRBV19,CASSFDVGVSYEQYF
TRBJ2-5,TRBV6-6,CASRSPGTVQETQYF
TRBJ2-3,TRBV10-3,CASAAASTDTQYF
TRBJ1-2,TRBV9,CASSVSGQLGYTF
TRBJ1-5,TRBV6-1,CASSSGQGNQPQHF
TRBJ2-7,TRBV5-6,CASSFRDGAHEQYF
TRBJ2-1,TRBV29-1,CSVAPSDPDGEQFF
TRBJ2-2,TRBV30,CAWNLDIYTGELFF
TRBJ1-5,TRBV5-1,CASSLDPGRNQPQHF
TRBJ2-7,TRBV19,CASSIDGTGSGYEQYF
TRBJ2-3,TRBV5-1,CASSLETADTQYF
TRBJ1-2,TRBV19,CASSTIQVPYGYTF
TRBJ2-3,TRBV19,CASSVTRTDTQYF
TRBJ2-1,TRBV5-4,CASSPPPLAGAVNEQFF
TRBJ2-1,TRBV9,CASSESTSGRKNEQFF
TRBJ2-5,TRBV7-6,CASSSTTGFEETQYF
TRBJ2-7,TRBV27,CARGSSYEQYF
TRBJ1-2,TRBV27,CASSLFGGNGGYTF
TRBJ2-2,TRBV6-1,CASSEFGAVTGELFF
TRBJ2-7,TRBV6-1,CASSATGEEQYF
TRBJ1-5,TRBV19,CASTRQVALVVEPQHF
TRBJ1-4,TRBV28,CASSSGPLNEKLFF
TRBJ1-5,TRBV18,CASSQGLNQPQHF
TRBJ2-1,TRBV30,CAWSVLVPGGPYNEQFF
TRBJ1-2,TRBV29-1,CSVEDPERVAYGYTF
TRBJ2-7,TRBV5-4,CASSLTSGSYEQYF
TRBJ2-5,TRBV11-2,CASNPRGSQETQYF
TRBJ2-7,TRBV6-5,CASRRRDEQYF
TRBJ2-6,TRBV4-1,CASSQGEGSGANVLTF
TRBJ2-1,TRBV5-1,CASSTGQRAYNEQFF
TRBJ2-7,TRBV28,CAVRDSSYEQYF
TRBJ2-5,TRBV7-6,CASSLVSWAGGETQYF
TRBJ2-1,TRBV27,CASSPGTVSYNEQFF